This T cell receptor (beta chain) was identified in a study of cytomegalovirus exposure and HLA in healthy donors. Notes on the study in general: According to reports, the classifier identified cytomegalovirus status with high specificity and sensitivity. Several top significant clusters appeared, in a later analysis, to be linked to common viral pathogens. A later analysis revealed that TCR association rates differed between HLA loci, peaking at DRB1 and bottoming out at HLA-C.

This CDR3 is built from 16 residues. The germline gives CDR1 MNHEY, CDR2 SMNVEV (reference sequence). V trimming: 7 bases; J trimming: 2 bases; junction bases outside the gene matches: 7. The PCR made use of 60 Vbeta and 13 Jbeta primers. Clones were sequenced by immunoSEQ multiplex PCR, and TCRdb holds only the in-frame ones, with some missing. The sample includes roughly 200,000 clones, roughly 82% of them seen just once. On this clone itself: Its antigen is currently unknown.

Sequenced input: PBMCs. The genes are TRBV27 and TRBJ2-1; 11 bases agree with TRBD2. This TCR came from a woman in her fifties or sixties in good health and CMV-seronegative. DNA for the CDR3: TGTGCCAGCACTGGCCCGGGACTAGCGGCCTACAATGAGCAGTTCTTC. Translation gives CASTGPGLAAYNEQFF.